The entry that follows covers one T cell receptor (beta chain) sequence. Its cognate antigen is unknown. The junction differs from germline at one of its ends, possibly a read error. The sample belongs to a study of breast tumors, draining lymph nodes, adjacent tissues. MiXCR, applied by TCRdb to the multiplex PCR reads, yields one record per CDR3 protein. The sample carries 20,000 to 25,000 distinct CDR3 sequences, roughly 60% recorded once. The germline gives CDR1 SGHTA, CDR2 FQGNSA. The CDR3 is 16 residues long. General study points: Luminal-like breast cancer showed significantly higher tumor–nontumor repertoire similarity than basal-like. That most tumor T cells come from lymph nodes remained unproven. Data fit most tumor T cells coming from lymph node, expanding in tumor.

The sequenced material came from breast tumor tissue. The chain combines TRBV7-2 with TRBJ2-1, with 7 nucleotides matching TRBD2. This sequence was found in a female donor with breast cancer. Some clones in this sample may be carry-over from other donors' samples. The CDR3 here is CASSQDLAASHNEQFF. Here the CDR3 DNA reads TGCGCCAGCAGCCAAGATCTAGCGGCCTCCCACAATGAGCAGTTCTTC.